The present entry profiles one T cell receptor beta chain with its context. The antigen remains undetermined. These data are taken from a study of human T cells and chemical hapten exposure. About the research overall: Read at 6 days, the patch tests placed 0.01% DPC on the upper back. Study-level results: Versus controls, expanded TCRs had significantly more large CDR3 similarity clusters.

The time point here: pre-sensitization, week 0. As for treatment: therapeutic diphenylcyclopropenone sensitization with weekly scalp DPC. V was cut by 5 bases and J by 2 bases, with 7 bases left in between. Germline values: CDR1 KGHDR, CDR2 SFDVKD. CDR3 size: 13 residues. MiXCR was run by TCRdb on the RACE reads, yielding one entry per CDR3 protein. The sample includes more than 70,000 distinct CDR3 sequences, about 8.5% of them seen just once. Sequencing used whole blood, obtained in connection with sensitization to the hapten diphenylcyclopropenone (DPC). The sequence was obtained from a middle-aged man with alopecia areata. Some clones in this sample may be carry-over from other donors' samples. V usage is TRBV24-1 and J usage is TRBJ2-3, with D unclear. This CDR3 is CATSGLDTDTQYF. CDR3 coding DNA: TGTGCCACCAGTGGCTTAGACACAGATACGCAGTATTTT.